The rows below give T cell receptor beta chains drawn from one sample of a study of T cell responses to AZD1222 COVID-19 vaccine. Assay: immunoSEQ multiplex PCR; the TCRdb copy retains only in-frame clones and omits some. The data contain 180,000 or so clones, approximately 92% of them singletons. This specimen consisted of peripheral blood, obtained 28 days after the second dose of the MenACWY control vaccine. These TCRs come from an adult who received the MenACWY meningococcal vaccine as a control. Each CDR3 is given with its conserved first and last residue. Each record gives: V gene, J gene, D gene, clone size, CDR3 protein, CDR3 DNA. A D gene is named only where the DNA matches it firmly. Size is omitted from some rows. Given values are once, few, many or a class for expanded clones.

TRBV19,TRBJ1-4,.,.,CASSITQGGGEKLFF,TGTGCCAGTAGTATAACCCAGGGTGGAGGTGAAAAACTGTTTTTT
TRBV24-1,TRBJ2-5,.,once,CATSARSTGFQETQYF,TGTGCCACCAGCGCACGTTCGACTGGGTTTCAAGAGACCCAGTACTTC
TRBV19,TRBJ1-1,.,.,CASSRGQMNTEAFF,TGTGCCAGTAGCCGAGGACAGATGAACACTGAAGCTTTCTTT
TRBV28,TRBJ1-2,.,.,CASSLLGSGAGYGYTF,TGTGCCAGCAGTTTATTGGGCTCGGGGGCGGGGTATGGCTACACCTTC
TRBV6-6,TRBJ2-7,.,.,CASTVGTAQYF,TGTGCCAGTACAGTGGGTACAGCTCAGTACTTC
TRBV14,TRBJ1-4,TRBD1,.,CASSHTDRGGEKLFF,TGTGCCAGCAGCCATACGGACAGGGGAGGGGAAAAACTGTTTTTT
TRBV19,TRBJ1-2,.,.,CASIRAGANYGYTF,TGTGCCAGTATACGGGCAGGCGCTAACTATGGCTACACCTTC
TRBV4-1,TRBJ1-2,.,.,CASKPPGERFSGYTF,TGCGCCAGTAAACCCCCAGGGGAAAGATTCTCTGGCTACACCTTC
TRBV27,TRBJ2-5,.,.,CASRDGRDPLETQYF,TGTGCCAGCAGGGACGGACGGGACCCGTTAGAGACCCAGTACTTC
TRBV6-1,TRBJ1-1,.,few,CASSEILNTEAFF,TGTGCCAGCAGTGAGATCCTCAACACTGAAGCTTTCTTT
TRBV5-1,TRBJ2-5,.,.,CASAEQETQYF,TGCGCCAGCGCGGAGCAAGAGACCCAGTACTTC